The TCR beta chain described here comes from a study of CD8+ T cells in alopecia areata. Extracted RNA was reverse transcribed into cDNA, the sequencing template. Some clones are missing from TCRdb's copy, which holds only in-frame ones; the method was immunoSEQ multiplex PCR. This sample carries about 97,000 clones, roughly two fifths of them seen once, and the ten largest clones take about 1.4%. Regarding the study as a whole: Unlike in mice, where it was clearer, TCR sharing across patients was less clear, possibly HLA-related.

Turning to this clone: Antigen unknown.

Peripheral blood and lesional scalp punch biopsies came from alopecia areata patients. The authors sorted CD4+ and CD8+ T cells from PBMCs. The V gene lost 0 bases and the J gene lost 4 bases, with 5 bases spanning the gap. Germline V gene data show CDR1 as SGHDN and CDR2 as FVKESK. This CDR3 has 13 residues. The sequencing sample was made of CD4+ T cells sorted from blood. The TCR was taken from a human donor with alopecia areata. This chain joins TRBV14 and TRBJ2-3; D unresolved. CDR3 DNA: TGTGCCAGCAGCCAAGAACTCGCAGATACGCAGTATTTT. It codes for CASSQELADTQYF.